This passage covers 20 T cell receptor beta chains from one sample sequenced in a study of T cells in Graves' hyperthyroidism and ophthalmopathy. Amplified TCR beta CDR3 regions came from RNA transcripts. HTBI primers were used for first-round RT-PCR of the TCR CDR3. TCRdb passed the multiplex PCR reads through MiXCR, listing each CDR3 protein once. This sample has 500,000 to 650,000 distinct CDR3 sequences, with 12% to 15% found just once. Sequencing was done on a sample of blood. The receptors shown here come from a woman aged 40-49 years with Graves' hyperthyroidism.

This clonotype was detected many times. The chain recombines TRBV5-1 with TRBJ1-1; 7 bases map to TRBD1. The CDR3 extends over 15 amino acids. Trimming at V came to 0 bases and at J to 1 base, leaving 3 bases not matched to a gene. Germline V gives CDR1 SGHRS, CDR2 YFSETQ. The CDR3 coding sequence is TGCGCCAGCAGCTTGGAGGGGACAGCGAACACTGAAGCTTTCTTT. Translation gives CASSLEGTANTEAFF.

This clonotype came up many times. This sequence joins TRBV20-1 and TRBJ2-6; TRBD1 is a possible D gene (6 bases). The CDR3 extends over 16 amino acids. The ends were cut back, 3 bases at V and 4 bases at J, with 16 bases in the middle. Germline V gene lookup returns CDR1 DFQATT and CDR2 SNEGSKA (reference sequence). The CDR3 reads CSASQGAGAGANVLTF. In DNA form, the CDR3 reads TGCAGTGCTAGTCAAGGGGCAGGGGCCGGGGCCAACGTCCTGACTTTC.

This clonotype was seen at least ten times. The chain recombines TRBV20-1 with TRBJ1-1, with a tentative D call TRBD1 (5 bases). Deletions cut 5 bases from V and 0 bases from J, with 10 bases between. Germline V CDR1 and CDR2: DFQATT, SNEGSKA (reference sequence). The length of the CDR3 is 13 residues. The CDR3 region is CSAERQMNTEAFF. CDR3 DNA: TGCAGTGCTGAGAGACAGATGAACACTGAAGCTTTCTTT.

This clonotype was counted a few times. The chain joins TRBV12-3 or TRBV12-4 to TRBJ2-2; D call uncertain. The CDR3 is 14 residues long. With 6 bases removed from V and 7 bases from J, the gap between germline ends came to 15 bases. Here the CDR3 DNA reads TGTGCCAGCAGCCTGGACCGCATAGTCGGGGAGCTGTTTTTT. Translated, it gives CASSLDRIVGELFF.

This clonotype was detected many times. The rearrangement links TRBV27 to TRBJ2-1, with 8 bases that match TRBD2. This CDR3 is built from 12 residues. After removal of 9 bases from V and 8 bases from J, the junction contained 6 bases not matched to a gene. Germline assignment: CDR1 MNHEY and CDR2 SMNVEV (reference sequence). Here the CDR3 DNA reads TGTGCCAGTCAGAGCGGGAGCGATGAGCAGTTCTTC. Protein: CASQSGSDEQFF.

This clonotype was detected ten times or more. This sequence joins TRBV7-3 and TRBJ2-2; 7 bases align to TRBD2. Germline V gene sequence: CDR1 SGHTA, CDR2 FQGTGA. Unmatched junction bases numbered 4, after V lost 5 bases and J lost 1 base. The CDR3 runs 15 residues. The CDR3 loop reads CASSRLAENTGELFF. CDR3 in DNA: TGTGCCAGCAGCCGACTAGCTGAGAACACCGGGGAGCTGTTTTTT.

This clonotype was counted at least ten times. This CDR3 is CASSLSGASGRAVDTQYF. CDR3 DNA sequence: TGTGCCAGCAGCTTAAGTGGGGCTAGCGGGAGGGCCGTAGATACGCAGTATTTT. The chain has TRBV7-3 and TRBJ2-3; 12 nucleotides match TRBD2. The CDR3 contains 18 residues. Per germline, CDR1 SGHTA and CDR2 FQGTGA. With V trimmed by 1 base and J by 5 bases, 10 bases remained unmatched.

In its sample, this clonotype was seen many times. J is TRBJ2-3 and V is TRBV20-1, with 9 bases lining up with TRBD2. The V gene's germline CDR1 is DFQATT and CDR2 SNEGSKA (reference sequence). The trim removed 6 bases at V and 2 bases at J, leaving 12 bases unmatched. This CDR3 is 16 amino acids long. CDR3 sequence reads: CSAHVVLAGYTDTQYF. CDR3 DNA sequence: TGCAGTGCACACGTCGTGCTAGCGGGGTACACAGATACGCAGTATTTT.

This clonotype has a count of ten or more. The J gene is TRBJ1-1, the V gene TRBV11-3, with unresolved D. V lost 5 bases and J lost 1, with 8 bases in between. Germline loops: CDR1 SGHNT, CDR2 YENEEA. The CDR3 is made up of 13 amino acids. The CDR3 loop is CASSPSQNTEAFF. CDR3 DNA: TGTGCCAGCAGCCCCAGCCAGAACACTGAAGCTTTCTTT.

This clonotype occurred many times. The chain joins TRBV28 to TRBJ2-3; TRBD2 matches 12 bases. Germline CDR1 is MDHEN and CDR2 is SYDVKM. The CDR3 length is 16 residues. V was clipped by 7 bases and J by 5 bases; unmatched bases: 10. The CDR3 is CASTPTSGRLVDTQYF. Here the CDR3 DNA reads TGTGCCAGCACCCCTACTAGCGGGAGGCTTGTAGATACGCAGTATTTT.

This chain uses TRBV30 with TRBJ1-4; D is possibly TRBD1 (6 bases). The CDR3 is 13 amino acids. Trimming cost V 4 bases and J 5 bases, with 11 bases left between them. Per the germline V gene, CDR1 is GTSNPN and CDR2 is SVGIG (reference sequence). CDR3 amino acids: CAWMQGLNEKLFF. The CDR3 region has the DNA TGTGCCTGGATGCAGGGGTTAAATGAAAAACTGTTTTTT.

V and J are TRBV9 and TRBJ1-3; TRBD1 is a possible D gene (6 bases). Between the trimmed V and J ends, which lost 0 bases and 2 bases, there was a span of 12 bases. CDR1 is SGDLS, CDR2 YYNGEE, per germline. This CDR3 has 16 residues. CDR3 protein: CASSVDPGTPGNTIYF. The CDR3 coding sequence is TGTGCCAGCAGCGTAGACCCCGGGACACCTGGAAACACCATATATTTT.

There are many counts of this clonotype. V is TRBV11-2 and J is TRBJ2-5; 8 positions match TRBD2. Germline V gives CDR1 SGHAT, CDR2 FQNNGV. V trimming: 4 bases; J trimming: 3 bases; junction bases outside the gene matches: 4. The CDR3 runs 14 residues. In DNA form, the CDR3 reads TGTGCCAGCAGCTGGACGGGAGGGGAAGAGACCCAGTACTTC. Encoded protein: CASSWTGGEETQYF.

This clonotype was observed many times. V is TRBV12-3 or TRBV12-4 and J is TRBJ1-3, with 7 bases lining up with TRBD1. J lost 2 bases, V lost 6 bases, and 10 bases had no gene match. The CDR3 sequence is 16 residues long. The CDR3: CASSIRGGRAGNTIYF. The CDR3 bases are TGTGCCAGCAGCATACGAGGGGGCCGGGCTGGAAACACCATATATTTT.

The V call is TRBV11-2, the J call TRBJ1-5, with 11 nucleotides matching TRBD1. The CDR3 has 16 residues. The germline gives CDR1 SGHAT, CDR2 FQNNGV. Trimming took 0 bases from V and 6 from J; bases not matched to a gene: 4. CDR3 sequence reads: CASSLDEDRGLQPQHF. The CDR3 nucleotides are TGTGCCAGCAGCTTAGATGAGGACAGGGGGCTTCAGCCCCAGCATTTT.

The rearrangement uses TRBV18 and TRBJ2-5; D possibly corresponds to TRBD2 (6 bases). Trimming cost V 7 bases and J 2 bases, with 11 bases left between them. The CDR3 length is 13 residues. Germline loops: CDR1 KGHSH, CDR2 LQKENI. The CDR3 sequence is CASLLASQETQYF. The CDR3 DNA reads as TGTGCCAGCTTACTAGCTTCGCAAGAGACCCAGTACTTC.

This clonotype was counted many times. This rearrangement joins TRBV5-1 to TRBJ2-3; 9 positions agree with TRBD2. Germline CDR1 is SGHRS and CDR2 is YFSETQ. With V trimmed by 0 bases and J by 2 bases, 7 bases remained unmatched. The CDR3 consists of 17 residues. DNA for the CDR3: TGCGCCAGCAGCTTGGTGACTAGCGGAGACTTCACAGATACGCAGTATTTT. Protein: CASSLVTSGDFTDTQYF.

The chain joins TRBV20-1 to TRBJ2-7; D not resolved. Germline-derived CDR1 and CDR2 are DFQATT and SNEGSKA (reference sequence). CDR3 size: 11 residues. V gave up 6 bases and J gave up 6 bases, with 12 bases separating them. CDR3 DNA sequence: TGCAGTGCGGGATTAGTTGCCGAGCAGTACTTC. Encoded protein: CSAGLVAEQYF.

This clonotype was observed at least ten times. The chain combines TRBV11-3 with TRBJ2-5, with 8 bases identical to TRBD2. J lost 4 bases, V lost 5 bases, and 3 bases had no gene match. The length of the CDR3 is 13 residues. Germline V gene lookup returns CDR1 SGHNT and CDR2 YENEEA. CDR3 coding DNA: TGTGCCAGCAGCGCGGGAGGACTAGAGACCCAGTACTTC. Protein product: CASSAGGLETQYF.

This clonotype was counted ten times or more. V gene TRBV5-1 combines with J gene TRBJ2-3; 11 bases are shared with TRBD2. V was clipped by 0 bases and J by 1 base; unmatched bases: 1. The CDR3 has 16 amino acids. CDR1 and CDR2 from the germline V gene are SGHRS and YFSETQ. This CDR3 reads CASSLELAGGTDTQYF. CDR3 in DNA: TGCGCCAGCAGCTTGGAACTAGCGGGAGGCACAGATACGCAGTATTTT. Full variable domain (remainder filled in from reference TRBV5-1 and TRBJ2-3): KAGVTQTPRYLIKTRGQQVTLSCSPISGHRSVSWYQQTPGQGLQFLFEYFSETQRNKGNFPGRFSGRQFSNSRSEMNVSTLELGDSALYLCASSLELAGGTDTQYFGPGTRLTVL.